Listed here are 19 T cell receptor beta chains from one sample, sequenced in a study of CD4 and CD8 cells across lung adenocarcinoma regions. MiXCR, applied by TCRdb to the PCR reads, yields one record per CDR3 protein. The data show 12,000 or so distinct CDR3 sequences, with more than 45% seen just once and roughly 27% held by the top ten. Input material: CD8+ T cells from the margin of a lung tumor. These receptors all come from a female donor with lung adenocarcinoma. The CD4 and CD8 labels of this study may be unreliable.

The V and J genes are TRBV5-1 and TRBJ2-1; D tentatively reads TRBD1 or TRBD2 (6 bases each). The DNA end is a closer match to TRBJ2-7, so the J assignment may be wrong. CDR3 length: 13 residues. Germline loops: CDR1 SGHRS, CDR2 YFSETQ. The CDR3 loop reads CASRSGAGYEQYF. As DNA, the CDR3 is TGCGCCAGCAGATCGGGGGCGGGGTACGAGCAGTACTTC.

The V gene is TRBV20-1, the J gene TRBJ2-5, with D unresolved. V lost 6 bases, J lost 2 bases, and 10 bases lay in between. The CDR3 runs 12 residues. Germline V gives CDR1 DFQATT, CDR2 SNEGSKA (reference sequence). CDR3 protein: CSATWLQETQYF. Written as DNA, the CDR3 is TGCAGTGCCACCTGGCTTCAAGAGACCCAGTACTTC.

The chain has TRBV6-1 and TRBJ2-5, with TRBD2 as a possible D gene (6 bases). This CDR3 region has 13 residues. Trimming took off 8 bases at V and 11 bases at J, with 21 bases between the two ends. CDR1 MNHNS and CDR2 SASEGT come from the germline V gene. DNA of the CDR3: TGTGCCAGCGCGGAGGGCACCTACGATGAGCAGTACTTC. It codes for CASAEGTYDEQYF.

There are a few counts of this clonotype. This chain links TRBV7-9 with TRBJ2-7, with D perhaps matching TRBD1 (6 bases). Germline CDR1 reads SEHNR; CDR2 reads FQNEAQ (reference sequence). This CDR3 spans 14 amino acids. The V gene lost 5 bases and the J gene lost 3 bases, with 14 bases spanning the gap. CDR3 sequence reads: CASSTGQSFYEQYF. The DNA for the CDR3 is TGTGCCAGCAGCACCGGACAGTCTTTCTACGAGCAGTACTTC.

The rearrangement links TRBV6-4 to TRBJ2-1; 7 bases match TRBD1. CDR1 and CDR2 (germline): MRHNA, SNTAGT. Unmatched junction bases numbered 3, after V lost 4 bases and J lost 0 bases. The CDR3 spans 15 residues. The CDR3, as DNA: TGTGCCAGCAGTGCCGGGGACAGCTCCTACAATGAGCAGTTCTTC. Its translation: CASSAGDSSYNEQFF.

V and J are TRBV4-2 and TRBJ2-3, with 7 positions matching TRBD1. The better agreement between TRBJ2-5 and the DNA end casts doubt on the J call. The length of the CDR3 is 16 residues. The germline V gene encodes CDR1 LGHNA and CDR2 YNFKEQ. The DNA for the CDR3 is TGTGCCAGCAGCCAGGGTGACAGGGTGGATAGGGAGACCCAGTACTTC. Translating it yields CASSQGDRVDRETQYF.

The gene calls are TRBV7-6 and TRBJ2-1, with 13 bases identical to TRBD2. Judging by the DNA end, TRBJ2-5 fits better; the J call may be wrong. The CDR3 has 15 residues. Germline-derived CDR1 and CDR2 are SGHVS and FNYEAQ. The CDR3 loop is CASSLATSGGETQYF. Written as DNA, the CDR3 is TGTGCCAGCAGCTTAGCGACTAGCGGGGGGGAGACCCAGTACTTC.

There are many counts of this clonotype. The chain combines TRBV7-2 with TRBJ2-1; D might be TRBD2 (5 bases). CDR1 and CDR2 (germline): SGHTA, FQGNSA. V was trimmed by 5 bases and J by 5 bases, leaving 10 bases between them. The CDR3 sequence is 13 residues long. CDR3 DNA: TGTGCCAGCAGCCTAGTGGGAGACAATGAGCAGTTCTTC. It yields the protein CASSLVGDNEQFF.

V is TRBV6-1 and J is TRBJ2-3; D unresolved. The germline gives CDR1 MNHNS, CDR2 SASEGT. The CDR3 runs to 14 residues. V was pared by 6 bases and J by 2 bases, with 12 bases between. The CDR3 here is CASSLRPITDTQYF. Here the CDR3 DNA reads TGTGCCAGCAGCCTCAGGCCTATCACAGATACGCAGTATTTT.

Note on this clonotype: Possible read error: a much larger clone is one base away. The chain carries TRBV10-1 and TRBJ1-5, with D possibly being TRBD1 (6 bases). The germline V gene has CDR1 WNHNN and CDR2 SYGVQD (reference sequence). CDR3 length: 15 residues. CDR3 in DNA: TGCGCCAGCAGAGCCCCACAGGGCCGAGATCAGCCCCACCATTTT. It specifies CASRAPQGRDQPHHF.

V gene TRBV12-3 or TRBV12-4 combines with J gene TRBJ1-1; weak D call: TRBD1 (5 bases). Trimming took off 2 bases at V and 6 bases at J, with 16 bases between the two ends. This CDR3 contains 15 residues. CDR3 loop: CASSLMAGTVSEAFF. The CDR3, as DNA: TGTGCCAGCAGTTTAATGGCAGGGACGGTCTCTGAAGCTTTCTTT.

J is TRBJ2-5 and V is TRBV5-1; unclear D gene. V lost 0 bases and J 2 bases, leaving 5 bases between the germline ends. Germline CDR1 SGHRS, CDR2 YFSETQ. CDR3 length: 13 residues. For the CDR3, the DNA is TGCGCCAGCAGCTTGGGACAACAAGAGACCCAGTACTTC. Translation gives CASSLGQQETQYF.

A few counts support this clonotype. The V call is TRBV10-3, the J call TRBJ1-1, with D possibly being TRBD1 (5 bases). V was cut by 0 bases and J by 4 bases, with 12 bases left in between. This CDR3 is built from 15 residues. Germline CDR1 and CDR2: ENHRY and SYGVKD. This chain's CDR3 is CAISESPGGATEAFF. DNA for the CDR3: TGTGCCATCAGTGAGTCGCCCGGGGGAGCCACTGAAGCTTTCTTT.

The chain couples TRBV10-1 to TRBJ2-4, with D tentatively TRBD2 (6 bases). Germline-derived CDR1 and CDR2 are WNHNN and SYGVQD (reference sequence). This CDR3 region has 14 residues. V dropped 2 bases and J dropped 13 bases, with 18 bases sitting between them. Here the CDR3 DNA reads TGCGCCAGCAGTGAGATGCGGAGCGGAGGGTCCCAGTACTTC. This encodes CASSEMRSGGSQYF.

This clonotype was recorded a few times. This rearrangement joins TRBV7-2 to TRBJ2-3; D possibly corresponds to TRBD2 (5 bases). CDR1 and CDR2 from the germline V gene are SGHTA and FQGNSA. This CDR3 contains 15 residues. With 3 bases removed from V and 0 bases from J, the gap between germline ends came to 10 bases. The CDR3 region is CASSLGVDSTDTQYF. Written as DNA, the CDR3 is TGTGCCAGCAGCTTGGGAGTTGACAGCACAGATACGCAGTATTTT.

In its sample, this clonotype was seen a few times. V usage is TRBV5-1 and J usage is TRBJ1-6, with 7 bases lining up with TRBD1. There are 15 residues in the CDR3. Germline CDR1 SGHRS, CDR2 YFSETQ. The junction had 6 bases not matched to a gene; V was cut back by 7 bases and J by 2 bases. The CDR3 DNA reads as TGCGCCAGCCGCGAGGGGGCAGCCTATAATTCACCCCTCCACTTT. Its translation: CASREGAAYNSPLHF.

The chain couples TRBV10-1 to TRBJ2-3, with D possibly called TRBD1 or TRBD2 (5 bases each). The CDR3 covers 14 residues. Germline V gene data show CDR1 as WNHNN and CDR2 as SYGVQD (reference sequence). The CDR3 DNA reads TGCGCGGGCAGTGGGGGAAGTAACAAAGATACGCAGTATTTT. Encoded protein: CAGSGGSNKDTQYF.

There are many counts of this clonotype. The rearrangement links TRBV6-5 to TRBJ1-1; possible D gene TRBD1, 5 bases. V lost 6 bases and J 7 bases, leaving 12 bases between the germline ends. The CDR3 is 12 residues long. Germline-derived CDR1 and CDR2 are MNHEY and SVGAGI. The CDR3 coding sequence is TGTGCCAGCAGGCCGCCCCAGGGTGAAGCTTTCTTT. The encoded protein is CASRPPQGEAFF.

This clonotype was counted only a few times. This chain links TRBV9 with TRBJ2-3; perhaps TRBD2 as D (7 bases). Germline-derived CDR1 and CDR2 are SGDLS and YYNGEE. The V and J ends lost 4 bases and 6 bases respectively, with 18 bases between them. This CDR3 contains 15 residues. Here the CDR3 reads CASSSRGGGMDTQYF. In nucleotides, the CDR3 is TGTGCCAGCAGCTCTAGAGGGGGGGGGATGGATACGCAGTATTTT.